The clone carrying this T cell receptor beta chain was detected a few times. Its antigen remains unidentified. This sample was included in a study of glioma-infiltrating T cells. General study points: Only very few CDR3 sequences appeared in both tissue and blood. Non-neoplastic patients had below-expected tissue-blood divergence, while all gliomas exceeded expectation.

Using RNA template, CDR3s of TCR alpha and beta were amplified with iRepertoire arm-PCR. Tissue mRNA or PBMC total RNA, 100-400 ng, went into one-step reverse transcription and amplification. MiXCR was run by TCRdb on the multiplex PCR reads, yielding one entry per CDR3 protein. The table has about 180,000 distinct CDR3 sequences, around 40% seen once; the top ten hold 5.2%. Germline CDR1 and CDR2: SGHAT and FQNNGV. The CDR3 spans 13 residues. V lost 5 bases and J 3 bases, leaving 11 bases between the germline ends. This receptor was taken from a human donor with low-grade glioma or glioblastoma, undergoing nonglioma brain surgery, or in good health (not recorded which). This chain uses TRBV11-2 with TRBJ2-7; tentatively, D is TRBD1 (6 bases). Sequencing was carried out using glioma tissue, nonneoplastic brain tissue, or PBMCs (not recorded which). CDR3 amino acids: CASSHGQNYEQYF. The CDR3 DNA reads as TGTGCCAGCAGCCACGGACAGAACTACGAGCAGTACTTC.